The sequence of this TCR beta chain was determined in a study of cytomegalovirus exposure and HLA in healthy donors. Points from the study as a whole: Generally TCR sequences proved uncommon, though certain public TCRs appeared in numerous donors.

The primer mix had 60 Vbeta and 13 Jbeta primers. Libraries were prepared by immunoSEQ multiplex PCR; TCRdb keeps only in-frame clonotypes and omits some of them. The data show 150,000 to 200,000 clones, 65% to 80% seen once. With regard to this clone: Its cognate antigen is unknown.

Looked up from germline, CDR1 is SEHNR and CDR2 is FQNEAQ (reference sequence). The V and J ends lost 1 base and 8 bases respectively, with 14 bases between them. The CDR3 loop spans 14 amino acids. Sequencing was carried out using PBMCs. The chain has TRBV7-9 and TRBJ1-2; maybe TRBD1 (5 bases). The sequence came from a woman in her thirties or forties in good health and CMV-seropositive. Here the CDR3 DNA reads TGTGCCAGCAGCTTAGGAGACAGAGCAGTGGGCTACACCTTC. It specifies CASSLGDRAVGYTF.